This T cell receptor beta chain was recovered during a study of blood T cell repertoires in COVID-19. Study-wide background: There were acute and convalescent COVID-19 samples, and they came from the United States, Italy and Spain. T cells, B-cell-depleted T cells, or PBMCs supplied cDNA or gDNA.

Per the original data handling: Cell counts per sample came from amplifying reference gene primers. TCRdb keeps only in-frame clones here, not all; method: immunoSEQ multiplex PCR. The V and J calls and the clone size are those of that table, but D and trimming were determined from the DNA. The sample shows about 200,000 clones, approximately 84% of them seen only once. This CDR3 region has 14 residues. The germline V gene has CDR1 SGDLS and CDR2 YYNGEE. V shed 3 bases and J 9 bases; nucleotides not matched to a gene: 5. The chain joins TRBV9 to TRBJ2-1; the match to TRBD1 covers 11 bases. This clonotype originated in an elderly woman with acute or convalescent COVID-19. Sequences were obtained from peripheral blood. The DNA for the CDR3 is TGTGCCAGCAGCGGAGGACAGGGGGCTGGTGAGCAGTTCTTC. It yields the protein CASSGGQGAGEQFF.